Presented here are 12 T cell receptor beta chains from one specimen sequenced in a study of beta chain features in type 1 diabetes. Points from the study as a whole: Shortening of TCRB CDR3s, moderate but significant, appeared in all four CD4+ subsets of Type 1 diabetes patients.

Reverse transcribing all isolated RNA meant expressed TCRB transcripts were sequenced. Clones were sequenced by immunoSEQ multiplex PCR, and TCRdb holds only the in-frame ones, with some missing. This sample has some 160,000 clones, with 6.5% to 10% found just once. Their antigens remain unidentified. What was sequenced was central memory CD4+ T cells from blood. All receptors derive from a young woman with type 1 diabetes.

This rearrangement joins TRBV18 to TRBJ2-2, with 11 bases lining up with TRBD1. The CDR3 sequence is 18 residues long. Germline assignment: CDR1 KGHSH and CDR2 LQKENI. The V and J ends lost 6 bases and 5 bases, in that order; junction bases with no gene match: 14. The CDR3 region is CASSSSVAGTGGTGELFF. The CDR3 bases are TGTGCCAGCTCTTCCTCCGTGGCCGGGACAGGGGGAACCGGGGAGCTGTTTTTT.

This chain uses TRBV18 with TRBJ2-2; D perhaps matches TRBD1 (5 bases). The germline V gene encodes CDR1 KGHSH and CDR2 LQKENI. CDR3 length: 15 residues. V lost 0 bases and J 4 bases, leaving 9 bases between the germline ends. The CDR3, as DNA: TGTGCCAGCTCACCACCCGGACACAGCACCGGGGAGCTGTTTTTT. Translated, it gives CASSPPGHSTGELFF. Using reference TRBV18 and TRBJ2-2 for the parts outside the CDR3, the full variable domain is NAGVMQNPRHLVRRRGQEARLRCSPMKGHSHVYWYRQLPEEGLKFMVYLQKENIIDESGMPKERFSAEFPKEGPSILRIQQVVRGDSAAYFCASSPPGHSTGELFFGEGSRLTVL.

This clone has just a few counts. CDR3 protein: CATVGGANEKLFF. In DNA, the CDR3 is TGTGCCACCGTGGGGGGGGCTAATGAAAAACTGTTTTTT. The J gene is TRBJ1-4, the V gene TRBV28; possibly TRBD1 for D (5 bases). CDR1 is MDHEN, CDR2 SYDVKM, per germline. V dropped 10 bases and J dropped 3 bases, with 12 bases sitting between them. This CDR3 comprises 13 residues.

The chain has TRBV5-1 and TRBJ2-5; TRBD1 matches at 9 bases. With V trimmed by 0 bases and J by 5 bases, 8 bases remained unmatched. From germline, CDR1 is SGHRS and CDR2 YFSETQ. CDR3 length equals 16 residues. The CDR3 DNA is TGCGCCAGCAGCTTGGCGCCGGGACAGGGAAAGGAGACCCAGTACTTC. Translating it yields CASSLAPGQGKETQYF.

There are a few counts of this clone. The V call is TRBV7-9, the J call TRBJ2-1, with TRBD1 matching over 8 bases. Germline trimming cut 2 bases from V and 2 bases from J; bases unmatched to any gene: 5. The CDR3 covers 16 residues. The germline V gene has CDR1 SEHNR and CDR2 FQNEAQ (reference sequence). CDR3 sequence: CASSLSGGQAYNEQFF. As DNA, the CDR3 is TGTGCCAGCAGCTTATCTGGGGGACAGGCCTACAATGAGCAGTTCTTC.

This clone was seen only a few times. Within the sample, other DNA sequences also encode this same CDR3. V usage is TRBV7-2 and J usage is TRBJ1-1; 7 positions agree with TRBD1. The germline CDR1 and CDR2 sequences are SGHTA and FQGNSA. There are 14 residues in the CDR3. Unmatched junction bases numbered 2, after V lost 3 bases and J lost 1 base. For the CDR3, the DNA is TGTGCCAGCAGCTTTCGGGACAGGAACACTGAAGCTTTCTTT. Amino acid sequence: CASSFRDRNTEAFF.

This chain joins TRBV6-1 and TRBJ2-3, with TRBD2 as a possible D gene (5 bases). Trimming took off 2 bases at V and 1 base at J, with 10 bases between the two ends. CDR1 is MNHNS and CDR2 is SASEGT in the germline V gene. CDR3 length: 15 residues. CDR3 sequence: CASSESLARTDTQYF. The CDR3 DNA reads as TGTGCCAGCAGTGAAAGTCTAGCCCGCACAGATACGCAGTATTTT.

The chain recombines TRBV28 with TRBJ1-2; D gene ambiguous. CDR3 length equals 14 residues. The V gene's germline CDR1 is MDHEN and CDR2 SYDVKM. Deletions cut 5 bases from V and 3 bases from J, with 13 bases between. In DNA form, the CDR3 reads TGTGCCAGCAGTAGTACCGGGGAGGACTATGGCTACACCTTC. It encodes CASSSTGEDYGYTF.

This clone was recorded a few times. The CDR3 region is CSAWDSWEQFF. In DNA, the CDR3 is TGCAGTGCTTGGGACTCCTGGGAGCAGTTCTTC. The rearrangement links TRBV20-1 to TRBJ2-1; maybe TRBD2 (6 bases). There are 11 residues in the CDR3. Germline lookup yields CDR1 DFQATT and CDR2 SNEGSKA (reference sequence). Deletions cut 5 bases from V and 10 bases from J, with 12 bases between.

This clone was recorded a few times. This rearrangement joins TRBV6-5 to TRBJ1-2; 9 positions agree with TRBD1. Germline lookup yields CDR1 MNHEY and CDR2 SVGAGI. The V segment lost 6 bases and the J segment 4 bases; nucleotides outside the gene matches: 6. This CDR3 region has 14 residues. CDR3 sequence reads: CASRTGGLSYGYTF. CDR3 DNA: TGTGCCAGCAGAACAGGGGGCTTAAGCTATGGCTACACCTTC.

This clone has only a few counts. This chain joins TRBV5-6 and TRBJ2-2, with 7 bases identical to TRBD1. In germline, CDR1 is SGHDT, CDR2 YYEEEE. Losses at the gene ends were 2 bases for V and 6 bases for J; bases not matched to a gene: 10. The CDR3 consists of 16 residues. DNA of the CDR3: TGTGCCAGCAGCTTTTCCCGGACAGGAGGCTCCGGGGAGCTGTTTTTT. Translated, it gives CASSFSRTGGSGELFF. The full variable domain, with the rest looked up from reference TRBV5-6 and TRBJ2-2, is DAGVTQSPTHLIKTRGQQVTLRCSPKSGHDTVSWYQQALGQGPQFIFQYYEEEERQRGNFPDRFSGHQFPNYSSELNVNALLLGDSALYLCASSFSRTGGSGELFFGEGSRLTVL.

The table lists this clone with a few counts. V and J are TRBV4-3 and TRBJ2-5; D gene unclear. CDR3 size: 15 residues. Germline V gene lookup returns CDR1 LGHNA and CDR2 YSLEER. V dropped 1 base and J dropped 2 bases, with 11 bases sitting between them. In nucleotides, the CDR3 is TGCGCCAGCAGCCAAGGGGCCATCAGGCAAGAGACCCAGTACTTC. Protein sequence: CASSQGAIRQETQYF.